This T cell receptor beta chain was sequenced during a study of OX40 agonist ivuxolimab in advanced cancers. The CDR3 sequence is 17 residues long. Germline lookup yields CDR1 MDHEN and CDR2 SYDVKM. Trimming took 1 base from V and 0 from J, leaving 12 bases between them. Data came from immunoSEQ multiplex PCR; TCRdb stores just in-frame clones and leaves some out. The repertoire consists of under 80,000 clones, with about 91% occurring once and the leading ten covering about 2.1%. This receptor was taken from an adult with an advanced solid tumor such as melanoma, head and neck, liver or kidney cancer. The rearrangement uses TRBV28 and TRBJ1-4; possible D gene TRBD1, 6 bases. The starting material was CD4+ or CD8+ T cells sorted from blood, obtained in a trial of the OX40 agonist ivuxolimab. CDR3: CASSLSQGSPTNEKLFF. CDR3 DNA: TGTGCCAGCAGTTTATCTCAGGGGTCTCCAACTAATGAAAAACTGTTTTTT. The full variable domain, with the rest looked up from reference TRBV28 and TRBJ1-4, is DVKVTQSSRYLVKRTGEKVFLECVQDMDHENMFWYRQDPGLGLRLIYFSYDVKMKEKGDIPEGYSVSREKKERFSLILESASTNQTSMYLCASSLSQGSPTNEKLFFGSGTQLSVL.